The entry below describes one TCR beta chain. Its antigen is currently unknown. The data were obtained in a study of shared clonotypes between healthy human individuals. General study results and limits: For sorted subsets, rarefaction showed incomplete sequencing despite large depth.

CD4+ cells were split into CD45RA+ naive and CD45RA-negative memory subsets. Sequenced by immunoSEQ multiplex PCR; TCRdb stores in-frame clones only, minus some. The sample records over a million clones, around 74% being singletons. The CDR3 sequence is 17 residues long. Germline CDR1 LNHDA, CDR2 SQIVND (reference sequence). Germline trimming cut 6 bases from V and 3 bases from J; bases unmatched to any gene: 13. The chain joins TRBV19 to TRBJ1-3; 8 positions agree with TRBD1. This receptor was identified in a man between 18 and 35 years old in good health. Sequenced sample: memory CD4+ T cells sorted from blood. Subset described: CD45RA-negative fraction. In DNA form, the CDR3 reads TGTGCCAGTAGGATCAATTACGACAGGGGCGGTGGAAACACCATATATTTT. Residues: CASRINYDRGGGNTIYF.